The 28 T cell receptor beta chains listed next were all sequenced from one sample in a study of blood T cell repertoires in COVID-19. Generated by immunoSEQ multiplex PCR, the TCRdb table keeps only in-frame clones and is missing some. In the table there are about 190,000 clones, 87% of which are singletons. The specimen was peripheral blood. These receptors all come from a man between 60 and 75 years old with active or convalescent COVID-19.

This chain uses TRBV5-1 with TRBJ1-2, with 8 nucleotides matching TRBD1. This CDR3 spans 14 amino acids. The ends lost 4 bases at V and 4 bases at J; junction bases unmatched: 6. Germline loops: CDR1 SGHRS, CDR2 YFSETQ. This CDR3 is CASSPGGAFYGYTF. In DNA form, the CDR3 reads TGCGCCAGCAGCCCAGGGGGCGCTTTCTATGGCTACACCTTC.

V and J are TRBV6-1 and TRBJ2-7, with 11 positions matching TRBD2. V lost 2 bases and J lost 0; bases outside the gene matches: 0. Per germline, CDR1 MNHNS and CDR2 SASEGT. The CDR3 runs 15 residues. CDR3 nucleotide sequence: TGTGCCAGCAGTGAACTAGCGGGGGGCTCCTACGAGCAGTACTTC. Translation: CASSELAGGSYEQYF.

The chain is built from TRBV7-9 and TRBJ2-3, with TRBD1 matching 7 bases. The germline V gene encodes CDR1 SEHNR and CDR2 FQNEAQ (reference sequence). The V and J ends lost 5 bases and 4 bases, in that order; junction bases with no gene match: 9. This CDR3 comprises 15 residues. As DNA, the CDR3 is TGTGCCAGCAGCGAATACGGGACAGACCCAGATACGCAGTATTTT. This gives the protein CASSEYGTDPDTQYF.

This clone has just one count. This chain connects TRBV6-5 to TRBJ1-4; the D is unclear. Deletions cut 5 bases from V and 4 bases from J, with 14 bases between. CDR1 is MNHEY and CDR2 is SVGAGI in the germline V gene. CDR3 size: 15 residues. The CDR3: CASSKGASLNEKLFF. The DNA for the CDR3 is TGTGCCAGCAGTAAGGGAGCCAGCCTTAATGAAAAACTGTTTTTT.

The chain joins TRBV29-1 to TRBJ1-1, with 9 bases matching TRBD1. Trimming took 7 bases from V and 4 from J; bases not matched to a gene: 10. Germline V lookup: CDR1 SQVTM, CDR2 ANQGSEA. CDR3 length: 14 residues. This CDR3 is CSAAQGAEGTEAFF. CDR3 sequence (DNA): TGCAGCGCCGCACAGGGGGCCGAAGGCACTGAAGCTTTCTTT.

This clone was detected once. This sequence joins TRBV3-1 (or the pseudogene TRBV3-2) and TRBJ1-2; tentative D call: TRBD1 (5 bases). The germline CDR1 and CDR2 sequences are LGHDT and YNNKEL (reference sequence). The CDR3 covers 14 residues. Trimming cost V 1 base and J 8 bases, with 14 bases left between them. The CDR3 is CASSQVLKGYGYTF. DNA for the CDR3: TGTGCCAGCAGCCAAGTGCTAAAGGGGTACGGCTACACCTTC.

J is TRBJ2-5 and V is TRBV29-1, with 7 bases that match TRBD2. Germline lookup yields CDR1 SQVTM and CDR2 ANQGSEA. The CDR3 contains 10 residues. V was pared by 3 bases and J by 10 bases, with 2 bases of the junction left unmatched. As DNA, the CDR3 is TGCAGCGTTGAGGGACTAATCCAGTACTTC. Translated: CSVEGLIQYF.

This clone was counted a single time. The chain couples TRBV7-9 to TRBJ1-2, with D possibly being TRBD1 (5 bases). The V gene lost 5 bases and the J gene lost 7 bases, with 14 bases spanning the gap. CDR3 length equals 13 residues. The germline V gene encodes CDR1 SEHNR and CDR2 FQNEAQ (reference sequence). The CDR3 reads CASSLSGGGGYTF. The DNA of the CDR3 is TGTGCCAGCAGCCTCAGTGGGGGAGGTGGCTACACCTTC.

The V gene is TRBV18, the J gene TRBJ1-5, with a weak D call TRBD1 (6 bases). With 3 bases removed from V and 0 bases from J, the gap between germline ends came to 12 bases. The germline V gene has CDR1 KGHSH and CDR2 LQKENI. This CDR3 region has 16 residues. CDR3 sequence reads: CASSPGGGPSNQPQHF. In DNA form, the CDR3 reads TGTGCCAGCTCACCTGGGGGGGGGCCTAGCAATCAGCCCCAGCATTTT.

The chain employs TRBV6-5 and TRBJ1-3; D uncertain. Trimming took 6 bases from V and 0 from J, leaving 9 bases between them. Per germline, CDR1 MNHEY and CDR2 SVGAGI. This CDR3 is 14 amino acids long. CDR3 sequence (DNA): TGTGCCAGCAGCTTCGGGATCTCTGGAAACACCATATATTTT. Translating gives CASSFGISGNTIYF.

The chain has TRBV4-2 and TRBJ2-1; TRBD2 aligns across 8 bases. The CDR3 spans 16 residues. Per germline, CDR1 LGHNA and CDR2 YNFKEQ. V was pared by 2 bases and J by 5 bases, with 8 bases of the junction left unmatched. CDR3 in amino acids: CASSQPPGGRNNEQFF. CDR3 DNA: TGTGCCAGCAGCCAACCACCGGGGGGGCGGAACAATGAGCAGTTCTTC.

The V gene is TRBV29-1, the J gene TRBJ1-1; 9 bases are a match to TRBD1. Germline V gene data show CDR1 as SQVTM and CDR2 as ANQGSEA. The CDR3 consists of 19 residues. J was trimmed by 3 bases and V by 8 bases; bases with no gene match: 25. Here the CDR3 DNA reads TGCAGCATCGATTCCTCGAACAGGGGGCGCGAAGGTGGGGACACTGAAGCTTTCTTT. As protein: CSIDSSNRGREGGDTEAFF.

A single count supports this clone. V and J are TRBV12-5 and TRBJ1-5; no definite D call. The CDR3 totals 12 residues. The V and J ends lost 1 base and 7 bases respectively, with 5 bases between them. CDR1 is LGHNT, CDR2 FRNRAP, per germline. CDR3 DNA sequence: TGTGCTAGTGGTTTGGGTGGCCAGCCCCAGCATTTT. It translates to CASGLGGQPQHF. Drawing the rest from reference TRBV12-5 and TRBJ1-5, the complete variable domain is DARVTQTPRHKVTEMGQEVTMRCQPILGHNTVFWYRQTMMQGLELLAYFRNRAPLDDSGMPKDRFSAEMPDATLATLKIQPSEPRDSAVYFCASGLGGQPQHFGDGTRLSIL.

The J gene is TRBJ2-3, the V gene TRBV5-5, with a tentative D call TRBD2 (5 bases). The CDR3 length is 13 residues. The germline V gene encodes CDR1 SGHKS and CDR2 YYEKEE (reference sequence). V was cut by 8 bases and J by 1 base, with 11 bases left in between. The CDR3 loop is CASYFGGTDTQYF. CDR3 nucleotide sequence: TGTGCCAGTTACTTCGGGGGCACAGATACGCAGTATTTT.

The genes are TRBV27 and TRBJ2-1, with 10 bases aligning to TRBD1. The germline CDR1 and CDR2 sequences are MNHEY and SMNVEV (reference sequence). The CDR3 spans 14 residues. V lost 5 bases, J lost 7 bases, and 5 bases stayed unmatched. In DNA form, the CDR3 reads TGTGCCAGCAGTCGGCGACAGGGGGCAAATGAGCAGTTCTTC. Translated: CASSRRQGANEQFF.

The V gene is TRBV5-5, the J gene TRBJ1-4; 7 bases fit TRBD1. The CDR3 totals 13 residues. The J segment lost 6 bases and the V segment lost 4 bases, leaving 3 bases of the junction unmatched. The germline V gene encodes CDR1 SGHKS and CDR2 YYEKEE (reference sequence). The CDR3, as DNA: TGTGCCAGCAGCCGGACAGGAGATGAAAAACTGTTTTTT. It translates to CASSRTGDEKLFF.

The chain has TRBV21-1 and TRBJ1-2; TRBD1 is the table's D call, not checked against the DNA. TRBV21-1 corresponds to a pseudogene. The CDR3 is made up of 13 amino acids. The CDR3 sequence: CASSKEGEYGYTF. Written as DNA, the CDR3 is TGTGCCAGCAGCAAAGAAGGGGAATATGGCTACACCTTC.

This rearrangement joins TRBV11-2 to TRBJ1-6, with D unresolved. V lost 4 bases to trimming and J lost 7 bases, with 14 bases between them. Per germline, CDR1 SGHAT and CDR2 FQNNGV. The CDR3 contains 15 residues. The CDR3 here is CASSYWMGVNSPLHF. The CDR3 bases are TGTGCCAGCAGCTATTGGATGGGCGTGAATTCACCCCTCCACTTT.

The V call is TRBV5-1, the J call TRBJ2-7, with 9 bases that match TRBD1. Germline V gene sequence: CDR1 SGHRS, CDR2 YFSETQ. Germline trimming cut 8 bases from V and 5 bases from J; bases unmatched to any gene: 5. The CDR3 is made up of 12 amino acids. CDR3 loop: CASGTGTHEQYF. The CDR3 DNA follows: TGCGCCAGTGGGACAGGGACCCACGAGCAGTACTTC.

This chain uses TRBV6-5 with TRBJ1-1; a possible D gene is TRBD1 (5 bases). The length of the CDR3 is 13 residues. Per germline, CDR1 MNHEY and CDR2 SVGAGI. V was pared by 7 bases and J by 0 bases, with 9 bases between. Here the CDR3 reads CASTPTVNTEAFF. The CDR3 nucleotides read TGTGCCAGCACACCGACAGTGAACACTGAAGCTTTCTTT.

The chain recombines TRBV4-2 with TRBJ2-3; 16 bases align to TRBD2. Germline V gives CDR1 LGHNA, CDR2 YNFKEQ. With 5 bases clipped from V and 2 bases from J, the junction kept 1 base outside the gene matches. The CDR3 totals 16 residues. CDR3 protein: CASSGTSGGATDTQYF. CDR3 sequence (DNA): TGTGCCAGCAGCGGGACTAGCGGGGGGGCCACAGATACGCAGTATTTT.

The CDR3 loop reads CSVLISGANVLTF. The CDR3, as DNA: TGCAGCGTTTTAATCTCTGGGGCCAACGTCCTGACTTTC. V gene TRBV29-1 combines with J gene TRBJ2-6; D not certain. The V end lost 5 bases, the J end lost 0 bases, and 5 bases lay between the germline ends. Germline V gene data show CDR1 as SQVTM and CDR2 as ANQGSEA. The CDR3 covers 13 residues. The whole variable domain, filled in from reference TRBV29-1 and TRBJ2-6, reads SAVISQKPSRDICQRGTSLTIQCQVDSQVTMMFWYRQQPGQSLTLIATANQGSEATYESGFVIDKFPISRPNLTFSTLTVSNMSPEDSSIYLCSVLISGANVLTFGAGSRLTVL.

The V call is TRBV15, the J call TRBJ2-2, with a weak D call TRBD2 (6 bases). The CDR3 consists of 15 residues. Between the trimmed V and J ends, which lost 2 bases and 4 bases, there was a span of 11 bases. CDR1 is LNHNV and CDR2 is YYDKDF in the germline V gene (reference sequence). CDR3 loop: CATSRFGGSTGELFF. In DNA form, the CDR3 reads TGTGCCACCAGCAGATTTGGGGGGTCCACCGGGGAGCTGTTTTTT. The full variable domain, rest sourced from reference TRBV15 and TRBJ2-2, is DAMVIQNPRYQVTQFGKPVTLSCSQTLNHNVMYWYQQKSSQAPKLLFHYYDKDFNNEADTPDNFQSRRPNTSFCFLDIRSPGLGDTAMYLCATSRFGGSTGELFFGEGSRLTVL.

The chain employs TRBV9 and TRBJ2-1; 7 nucleotides line up with TRBD2. The CDR3 has 14 amino acids. Germline CDR1 is SGDLS and CDR2 is YYNGEE. Trimming at V came to 3 bases and at J to 7 bases, leaving 7 bases not matched to a gene. The CDR3 loop is CASSDGEGINEQFF. Written as DNA, the CDR3 is TGTGCCAGCAGCGATGGGGAGGGGATTAATGAGCAGTTCTTC.

The chain links TRBV6-1 to TRBJ1-4; D unclear. Germline values: CDR1 MNHNS, CDR2 SASEGT. This CDR3 has 13 residues. The V and J ends lost 2 bases and 5 bases respectively, with 6 bases between them. The DNA of the CDR3 is TGTGCCAGCAGTGAACGCCGGAATGAAAAACTGTTTTTT. Its protein product is CASSERRNEKLFF.

The V and J genes are TRBV7-6 and TRBJ1-6; no reliable D call. The length of the CDR3 is 16 residues. V dropped 6 bases and J dropped 0 bases, with 12 bases sitting between them. Germline loops: CDR1 SGHVS, CDR2 FNYEAQ. The CDR3 region is CASRERETSYNSPLHF. The CDR3 DNA follows: TGTGCCAGCAGAGAACGGGAAACCTCCTATAATTCACCCCTCCACTTT.

This chain uses TRBV11-3 with TRBJ2-2; TRBD1 matches 9 bases. The germline gives CDR1 SGHNT, CDR2 YENEEA. V trimming: 4 bases; J trimming: 4 bases; junction bases outside the gene matches: 4. The CDR3 totals 15 residues. The CDR3 bases are TGTGCCAGCAGCTCGGGACAGGGAGGCACCGGGGAGCTGTTTTTT. Translated: CASSSGQGGTGELFF. Using reference TRBV11-3 and TRBJ2-2 for the parts outside the CDR3, the full variable domain is EAGVVQSPRYKIIEKKQPVAFWCNPISGHNTLYWYLQNLGQGPELLIRYENEEAVDDSQLPKDRFSAERLKGVDSTLKIQPAELGDSAVYLCASSSGQGGTGELFFGEGSRLTVL.

The count of this clone is one. The same CDR3 is also encoded by other DNA sequences in this sample. This chain links TRBV5-1 with TRBJ1-1; TRBD1 matches 8 bases. Trimming at V came to 4 bases and at J to 2 bases, leaving 4 bases not matched to a gene. The CDR3 has 14 residues. The germline CDR1 and CDR2 sequences are SGHRS and YFSETQ. CDR3 sequence: CASSRDRPNTEAFF. The DNA of the CDR3 is TGCGCCAGCAGCCGGGACAGGCCAAACACTGAAGCTTTCTTT.